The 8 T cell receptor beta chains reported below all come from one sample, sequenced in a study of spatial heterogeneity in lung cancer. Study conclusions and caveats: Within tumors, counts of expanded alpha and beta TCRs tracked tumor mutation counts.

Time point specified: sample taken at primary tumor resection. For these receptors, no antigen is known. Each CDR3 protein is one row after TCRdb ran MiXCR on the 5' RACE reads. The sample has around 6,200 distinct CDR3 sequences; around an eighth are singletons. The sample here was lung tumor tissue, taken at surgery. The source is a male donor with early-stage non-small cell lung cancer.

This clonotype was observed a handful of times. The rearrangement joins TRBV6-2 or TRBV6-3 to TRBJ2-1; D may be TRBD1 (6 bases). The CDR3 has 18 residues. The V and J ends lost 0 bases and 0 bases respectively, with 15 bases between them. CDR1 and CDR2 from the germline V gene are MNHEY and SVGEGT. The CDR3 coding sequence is TGTGCCAGCAGTTACTCGAGGCGAGCGGACAGCTCCTACAATGAGCAGTTCTTC. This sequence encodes CASSYSRRADSSYNEQFF.

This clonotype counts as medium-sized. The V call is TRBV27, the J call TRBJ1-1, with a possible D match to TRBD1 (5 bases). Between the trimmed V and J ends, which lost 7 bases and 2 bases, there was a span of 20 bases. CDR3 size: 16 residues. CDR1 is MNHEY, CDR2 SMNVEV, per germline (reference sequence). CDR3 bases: TGTGCCAGCACCCCCGGGACTTACAAATTAAACACTGAAGCTTTCTTT. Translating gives CASTPGTYKLNTEAFF.

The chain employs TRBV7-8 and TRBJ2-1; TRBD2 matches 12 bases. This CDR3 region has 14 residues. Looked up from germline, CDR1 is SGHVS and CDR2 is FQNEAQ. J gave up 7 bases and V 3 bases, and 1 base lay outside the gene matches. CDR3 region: CASSLTSGSNEQFF. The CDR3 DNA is TGTGCCAGCAGCTTGACTAGCGGGAGTAATGAGCAGTTCTTC.

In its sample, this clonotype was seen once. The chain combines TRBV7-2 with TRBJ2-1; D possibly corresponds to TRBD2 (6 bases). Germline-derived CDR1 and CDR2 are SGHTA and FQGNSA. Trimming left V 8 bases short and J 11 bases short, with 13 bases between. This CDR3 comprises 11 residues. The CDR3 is CASEEGWKQFF. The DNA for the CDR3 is TGTGCCAGCGAGGAGGGTTGGAAGCAGTTCTTC.

Written as DNA, the CDR3 is TGTGCCAGCAGTTACGGACAGGGGTTCCGAGAGACCCAGTACTTC. Translating it yields CASSYGQGFRETQYF. The chain has TRBV6-2 or TRBV6-3 and TRBJ2-5; the match to TRBD1 covers 9 bases. This CDR3 is 15 amino acids long. V was clipped by 2 bases and J by 4 bases; unmatched bases: 5. CDR1 is MNHEY, CDR2 SVGEGT, per germline.

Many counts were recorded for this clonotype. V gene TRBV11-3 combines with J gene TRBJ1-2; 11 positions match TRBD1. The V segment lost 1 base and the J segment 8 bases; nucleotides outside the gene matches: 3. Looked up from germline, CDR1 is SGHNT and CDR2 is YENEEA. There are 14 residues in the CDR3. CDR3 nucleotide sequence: TGTGCCAGCAGCTTAGGGACAGGGGGCCGAGGCTACACCTTC. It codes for CASSLGTGGRGYTF. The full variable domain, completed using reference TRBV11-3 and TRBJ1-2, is EAGVVQSPRYKIIEKKQPVAFWCNPISGHNTLYWYLQNLGQGPELLIRYENEEAVDDSQLPKDRFSAERLKGVDSTLKIQPAELGDSAVYLCASSLGTGGRGYTFGSGTRLTVV.

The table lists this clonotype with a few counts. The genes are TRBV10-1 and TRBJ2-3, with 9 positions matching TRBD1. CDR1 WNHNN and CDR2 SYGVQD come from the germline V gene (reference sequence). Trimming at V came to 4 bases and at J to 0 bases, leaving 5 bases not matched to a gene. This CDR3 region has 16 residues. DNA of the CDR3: TGCGCCAGCAGTGCAATACAGGGGGCGAGCACAGATACGCAGTATTTT. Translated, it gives CASSAIQGASTDTQYF.

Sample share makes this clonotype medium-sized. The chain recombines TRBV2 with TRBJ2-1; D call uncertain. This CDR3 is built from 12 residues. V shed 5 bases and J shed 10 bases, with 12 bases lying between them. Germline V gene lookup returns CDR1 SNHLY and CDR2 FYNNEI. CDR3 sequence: CASSLISGEQFF. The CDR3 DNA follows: TGTGCCAGCAGTTTGATAAGTGGGGAGCAGTTCTTC.